The 21 T cell receptor beta chains reported below all come from one sample, sequenced in a study of T-cell memory formation after mild COVID-19. One entry per CDR3 protein, called by TCRdb with MiXCR from the 5' RACE reads. This sample has 450,000 or so distinct CDR3 sequences, with 20% to 25% found just once. Material: PBMCs or a T cell subset sorted from them (not recorded which). These receptors all stem from an adult woman who had mild COVID-19 (a few samples of this study predate the infection). Cell type and time point are not known.

This chain links TRBV20-1 with TRBJ1-5; D is unclear. Trimming left V 6 bases short and J 4 bases short, with 13 bases between. Germline V gene data show CDR1 as DFQATT and CDR2 as SNEGSKA (reference sequence). There are 13 residues in the CDR3. The CDR3 loop reads CSATRTVNQPQHF. CDR3 bases: TGCAGTGCGACCCGGACGGTGAATCAGCCCCAGCATTTT.

V usage is TRBV25-1 and J usage is TRBJ1-5; no reliable D call. Trimming cost V 3 bases and J 2 bases, with 11 bases left between them. The CDR3 totals 15 residues. Per the germline V gene, CDR1 is MGHDK and CDR2 is SYGVNS. CDR3 DNA: TGTGCCAGCAGTGATGGTGGGATAGGCAATCAGCCCCAGCATTTT. It encodes CASSDGGIGNQPQHF. The whole variable domain, filled in from reference TRBV25-1 and TRBJ1-5, reads EADIYQTPRYLVIGTGKKITLECSQTMGHDKMYWYQQDPGMELHLIHYSYGVNSTEKGDLSSESTVSRIRTEHFPLTLESARPSHTSQYLCASSDGGIGNQPQHFGDGTRLSIL.

This clonotype was counted a few times. V usage is TRBV7-8 and J usage is TRBJ2-5, with TRBD1 as a possible D gene (6 bases). The CDR3 spans 13 residues. Germline loops: CDR1 SGHVS, CDR2 FQNEAQ. Trimming removed 5 bases at V and 4 bases at J, with 11 bases between. The CDR3 region has the DNA TGTGCCAGCAGCCACAGGGATTTAGAGACCCAGTACTTC. This sequence encodes CASSHRDLETQYF.

This clonotype was observed a handful of times. The rearrangement uses TRBV28 and TRBJ2-7; D is ambiguous. With 4 bases removed from V and 3 bases from J, the gap between germline ends came to 13 bases. The CDR3 runs to 14 residues. Germline V gene data show CDR1 as MDHEN and CDR2 as SYDVKM. The CDR3 loop reads CASSSLSSLYEQYF. The DNA for the CDR3 is TGTGCCAGCAGTTCCTTGAGCAGTCTCTACGAGCAGTACTTC.

This clonotype has just a few counts. The chain combines TRBV27 with TRBJ1-5; D call uncertain. Trimming cost V 3 bases and J 0 bases, with 9 bases left between them. The CDR3 is made up of 15 amino acids. Germline V lookup: CDR1 MNHEY, CDR2 SMNVEV (reference sequence). The CDR3 loop is CASSLWGNSNQPQHF. The CDR3 coding sequence is TGTGCCAGCAGTTTGTGGGGTAATAGCAATCAGCCCCAGCATTTT.

This clonotype was recorded a few times. CDR3 nucleotides: TGTGCCAGCCAAGACAGTCTAGCCAAAAACATTCAGTACTTC. The encoded protein is CASQDSLAKNIQYF. V and J are TRBV19 and TRBJ2-4, with a weak D call TRBD1 (5 bases). V lost 9 bases and J 0 bases, leaving 12 bases between the germline ends. Per the germline V gene, CDR1 is LNHDA and CDR2 is SQIVND (reference sequence). This CDR3 contains 14 residues. Supplemented by reference TRBV19 and TRBJ2-4, the full variable domain reads DGGITQSPKYLFRKEGQNVTLSCEQNLNHDAMYWYRQDPGQGLRLIYYSQIVNDFQKGDIAEGYSVSREKKESFPLTVTSAQKNPTAFYLCASQDSLAKNIQYFGAGTRLSVL.

This clonotype was counted only a few times. This chain uses TRBV5-1 with TRBJ2-7; 8 bases are a match to TRBD2. The germline gives CDR1 SGHRS, CDR2 YFSETQ. The CDR3 consists of 17 residues. Germline trimming cut 0 bases from V and 0 bases from J; bases unmatched to any gene: 8. The CDR3 here is CASSLGVAGGSSYEQYF. CDR3 bases: TGCGCCAGCAGCTTGGGAGTTGCGGGGGGTAGCTCCTACGAGCAGTACTTC.

There are many counts of this clonotype. The chain has TRBV6-5 and TRBJ1-1; no clear D. The CDR3 length is 14 residues. V dropped 2 bases and J dropped 3 bases, with 10 bases sitting between them. The V gene's germline CDR1 is MNHEY and CDR2 SVGAGI. CDR3 protein: CASSYGRAHTEAFF. Written as DNA, the CDR3 is TGTGCCAGCAGTTACGGAAGGGCCCACACTGAAGCTTTCTTT.

A few counts support this clonotype. The chain couples TRBV19 to TRBJ1-1, with 10 bases lining up with TRBD1. Germline CDR1 LNHDA, CDR2 SQIVND (reference sequence). The CDR3 covers 16 residues. Unmatched junction bases numbered 9, after V lost 5 bases and J lost 3 bases. The CDR3 DNA reads as TGTGCCAGTAGTCCCCGGACAGGGGGGATTTACACTGAAGCTTTCTTT. This sequence encodes CASSPRTGGIYTEAFF.

This clonotype was counted only a few times. The rearrangement links TRBV5-1 to TRBJ2-1; no firm D call. V was shortened by 5 bases and J by 5 bases, with 8 bases between the two germline ends. The germline CDR1 and CDR2 sequences are SGHRS and YFSETQ. The CDR3 covers 12 residues. CDR3 sequence (DNA): TGCGCCAGCAGTATTAGGGACAATGAGCAGTTCTTC. The encoded protein is CASSIRDNEQFF.

The chain employs TRBV20-1 and TRBJ2-7, with TRBD2 matching over 8 bases. V shed 3 bases and J 0 bases; nucleotides not matched to a gene: 7. This CDR3 is built from 15 residues. Germline CDR1 DFQATT, CDR2 SNEGSKA (reference sequence). CDR3 sequence reads: CSASPRLASSYEQYF. In nucleotides, the CDR3 is TGCAGTGCTAGCCCGAGACTAGCGAGCTCCTACGAGCAGTACTTC.

The CDR3 protein is CASSKGQGGSYEQYF. In DNA, the CDR3 is TGTGCCAGCAGCAAAGGACAGGGGGGATCCTACGAGCAGTACTTC. V usage is TRBV3-1 and J usage is TRBJ2-7, with TRBD1 matching 10 bases. V lost 5 bases and J lost 1; bases outside the gene matches: 5. Per the germline V gene, CDR1 is LGHDT and CDR2 is YNNKEL (reference sequence). There are 15 residues in the CDR3.

This clonotype was counted a few times. This rearrangement joins TRBV5-1 to TRBJ2-1; possibly TRBD2 for D (5 bases). Trimming left V 3 bases short and J 10 bases short, with 14 bases between. Germline CDR1 SGHRS, CDR2 YFSETQ. The CDR3 sequence is 13 residues long. The CDR3 nucleotides are TGCGCCAGCAGCTCCCCGCGCGGAGGCGAGCAGTTCTTC. This encodes CASSSPRGGEQFF.

J is TRBJ2-5 and V is TRBV20-1; D is perhaps TRBD1 (6 bases). V lost 0 bases, J lost 5 bases, and 13 bases lay in between. CDR3 length: 14 amino acids. Per the germline V gene, CDR1 is DFQATT and CDR2 is SNEGSKA (reference sequence). The DNA for the CDR3 is TGCAGTGCTAGAGATCCCAGGGGCGGGGAGACCCAGTACTTC. Protein: CSARDPRGGETQYF.

V gene TRBV7-9 combines with J gene TRBJ1-2; 9 bases are shared with TRBD1. The CDR3 extends over 16 amino acids. Germline V gene lookup returns CDR1 SEHNR and CDR2 FQNEAQ (reference sequence). The V gene end was trimmed by 5 bases and the J gene end by 8 bases; junction bases not matched to a gene: 15. The CDR3 DNA sequence: TGTGCCAGCAGCCCCGGGACAGGGCTACAAGTGGAAGGCTACACCTTC. This translates into CASSPGTGLQVEGYTF.

The chain links TRBV12-3 or TRBV12-4 to TRBJ2-5, with D unclear. V dropped 4 bases and J dropped 4 bases, with 10 bases sitting between them. There are 13 residues in the CDR3. The CDR3 reads CASSSTGVETQYF. The CDR3 coding sequence is TGTGCCAGCAGTTCCACTGGGGTAGAGACCCAGTACTTC.

The V and J genes are TRBV7-2 and TRBJ1-2; D is undetermined. Trimming stripped 4 bases from V and 5 bases from J, with 8 bases between. The germline V gene has CDR1 SGHTA and CDR2 FQGNSA. This CDR3 has 12 amino acids. The CDR3 nucleotides read TGTGCCAGCAGCTCTATGGGGTATGGCTACACCTTC. Protein product: CASSSMGYGYTF.

The table lists this clonotype with a few counts. This chain links TRBV5-1 with TRBJ2-7; the D gene is possibly TRBD1 (6 bases). CDR1 is SGHRS and CDR2 is YFSETQ in the germline V gene. The CDR3 extends over 15 amino acids. Between the trimmed V and J ends, which lost 4 bases and 5 bases, there was a span of 19 bases. The CDR3 is CASSQTSGAADEQYF. In DNA form, the CDR3 reads TGCGCCAGCAGCCAGACCTCAGGGGCTGCAGACGAGCAGTACTTC.

This clonotype showed up just a few times. This chain joins TRBV15 and TRBJ1-1, with a weak D call TRBD1 (6 bases). Germline V gene sequence: CDR1 LNHNV, CDR2 YYDKDF (reference sequence). The V end lost 0 bases, the J end lost 1 base, and 12 bases lay between the germline ends. The CDR3 loop spans 16 amino acids. The CDR3, as DNA: TGTGCCACCAGCAGAGATGACGGGGGCTGGAACACTGAAGCTTTCTTT. Translation: CATSRDDGGWNTEAFF.

The chain uses TRBV5-1 and TRBJ1-5; D might be TRBD1 (5 bases). Germline V CDR1 and CDR2: SGHRS, YFSETQ. This CDR3 is 12 amino acids long. Trimming took off 0 bases at V and 12 bases at J, with 10 bases between the two ends. The DNA for the CDR3 is TGCGCCAGCAGCTTGGATGGACATCTCCAGCATTTT. Protein product: CASSLDGHLQHF.

This CDR3 is CASSPTGASNQPQHF. The DNA for the CDR3 is TGTGCCAGCAGCCCTACAGGGGCGAGCAATCAGCCCCAGCATTTT. The rearrangement joins TRBV9 to TRBJ1-5; 7 nucleotides agree with TRBD1. Losses at the gene ends were 4 bases for V and 1 base for J; bases not matched to a gene: 5. This CDR3 is built from 15 residues. Germline CDR1 reads SGDLS; CDR2 reads YYNGEE.